These 21 T cell receptor beta chains originate from one sample sequenced in a study of shared clonotypes between healthy human individuals. Clones were read by immunoSEQ multiplex PCR, and TCRdb kept only the in-frame ones, dropping some. The sample contains 1,500,000 or so clones, approximately 98.5% of which appear only once. The sample consisted of naive CD4+ T cells sorted from blood. Subset described: CD45RA+ positively selected. These receptors all come from a man aged 25 to 40 in good health.

This clone was seen just once. The gene calls are TRBV4-2 and TRBJ2-3; tentative D call: TRBD2 (6 bases). This CDR3 has 17 residues. The germline CDR1 and CDR2 sequences are LGHNA and YNFKEQ. The V end lost 0 bases, the J end lost 4 bases, and 17 bases lay between the germline ends. The CDR3 is CASSQDRGGIRADTQYF. DNA for the CDR3: TGTGCCAGCAGCCAAGATCGCGGCGGGATACGCGCAGATACGCAGTATTTT.

The chain uses TRBV7-2 and TRBJ1-4; 10 bases are a match to TRBD1. J was trimmed by 7 bases and V by 0 bases; bases with no gene match: 5. Germline CDR1 is SGHTA and CDR2 is FQGNSA. The CDR3 has 16 residues. In DNA form, the CDR3 reads TGTGCCAGCAGCTTAGCCCCGACAGGGGGCAGTGAAAAACTGTTTTTT. Protein: CASSLAPTGGSEKLFF.

The CDR3 coding sequence is TGCAGCGTCCAGGAGAGGGGGCCATCCACAGATACGCAGTATTTT. This codes for CSVQERGPSTDTQYF. This chain connects TRBV29-1 to TRBJ2-3; 7 bases line up with TRBD1. Germline V gives CDR1 SQVTM, CDR2 ANQGSEA. After removal of 6 bases from V and 2 bases from J, the junction contained 11 bases not matched to a gene. The CDR3 has 15 residues.

The rearrangement uses TRBV29-1 and TRBJ2-5; D possibly corresponds to TRBD1 (5 bases). V was shortened by 4 bases and J by 7 bases, with 10 bases between the two germline ends. The CDR3 is made up of 11 amino acids. Germline V gene data show CDR1 as SQVTM and CDR2 as ANQGSEA. The CDR3 DNA sequence: TGCAGCGTTGGACAGTTGGGGACCCAGTACTTC. This gives the protein CSVGQLGTQYF.

On this clone itself: A read error may produce the germline difference seen at one junction end. Within the sample, other DNA sequences also encode this same CDR3. The chain has TRBV7-7 and TRBJ2-5; the match to TRBD1 covers 10 bases. The CDR3 has 15 residues. Germline assignment: CDR1 SSHAT and CDR2 FNYEAQ (reference sequence). In nucleotides, the CDR3 is TGTGCTAGCAGCTTAGGGGACAGGGGTCGAGAGACCCAGTACTTC. The encoded protein is CASSLGDRGRETQYF.

The CDR3 DNA is TGTGCCAGCAGTGCCCTAGCGGGAGACGCGAACACCGGGGAGCTGTTTTTT. This sequence encodes CASSALAGDANTGELFF. The rearrangement joins TRBV6-1 to TRBJ2-2; 10 bases are shared with TRBD2. Looked up from germline, CDR1 is MNHNS and CDR2 is SASEGT. The CDR3 has 17 residues. V shed 4 bases and J 0 bases; nucleotides not matched to a gene: 5.

As concerns this clone: The identical CDR3 is also encoded by other nucleotide sequences in the sample. The genes are TRBV11-2 and TRBJ2-7; 8 nucleotides agree with TRBD2. CDR1 SGHAT and CDR2 FQNNGV come from the germline V gene. The trim removed 1 base at V and 2 bases at J, leaving 4 bases unmatched. This CDR3 comprises 15 residues. CDR3 bases: TGTGCCAGCAGCTTAGTTCTAGCGGGTACCTACGAGCAGTACTTC. As protein: CASSLVLAGTYEQYF.

This clone was seen just once. The V gene is TRBV7-8, the J gene TRBJ2-7; D is unresolved. V dropped 0 bases and J dropped 3 bases, with 12 bases sitting between them. Germline values: CDR1 SGHVS, CDR2 FQNEAQ. The CDR3 has 15 residues. Here the CDR3 reads CASSLAGRLNYEQYF. CDR3 sequence (DNA): TGTGCCAGCAGCTTAGCAGGCAGGCTAAACTACGAGCAGTACTTC.

The chain couples TRBV5-1 to TRBJ2-1; 10 bases are shared with TRBD1. The V segment lost 4 bases and the J segment 6 bases; nucleotides outside the gene matches: 13. From germline, CDR1 is SGHRS and CDR2 YFSETQ. This CDR3 spans 17 amino acids. This CDR3 reads CASSRQGVGTGANEQFF. The CDR3 DNA follows: TGCGCCAGCAGCCGCCAAGGGGTGGGGACAGGGGCCAATGAGCAGTTCTTC.

This clone was observed a single time. This rearrangement joins TRBV11-2 to TRBJ1-4; D might be TRBD1 (6 bases). The V and J ends lost 5 bases and 5 bases respectively, with 15 bases between them. This CDR3 has 15 amino acids. Looked up from germline, CDR1 is SGHAT and CDR2 is FQNNGV. The chain's CDR3 is CASSLSGAENEKLFF. In DNA form, the CDR3 reads TGTGCCAGCAGCCTATCAGGGGCCGAGAATGAAAAACTGTTTTTT.

V usage is TRBV19 and J usage is TRBJ2-1; TRBD2 might be the D (5 bases). The CDR3 has 15 amino acids. The germline gives CDR1 LNHDA, CDR2 SQIVND (reference sequence). Trimming pared 5 bases from V and 7 bases from J, leaving 18 bases between. This CDR3 reads CASSFARGPGNEQFF. The CDR3 DNA reads TGTGCCAGTAGTTTTGCCCGTGGACCGGGGAATGAGCAGTTCTTC.

V usage is TRBV13 and J usage is TRBJ2-1; D is perhaps TRBD2 (7 bases). V gave up 5 bases and J gave up 1 base, with 15 bases separating them. The germline gives CDR1 PRHDT, CDR2 FYEKMQ (reference sequence). The CDR3 has 16 amino acids. CDR3 protein: CASSQGGVASYNEQFF. The DNA of the CDR3 is TGTGCCAGCAGCCAAGGGGGGGTGGCTTCCTACAATGAGCAGTTCTTC.

About this clone itself: The same CDR3 is also encoded by other DNA sequences in this sample. The genes are TRBV18 and TRBJ2-3, with D unresolved. CDR1 and CDR2 from the germline V gene are KGHSH and LQKENI. The CDR3 spans 13 residues. The V end lost 4 bases, the J end lost 0 bases, and 5 bases lay between the germline ends. The CDR3 loop reads CASSHPSTDTQYF. The CDR3 bases are TGTGCCAGCTCACATCCGAGCACAGATACGCAGTATTTT.

This clone has only one observation. CDR3 nucleotides: TGTGCAAAGGCAGGGGTGAACACAGATACGCAGTATTTT. Protein: CAKAGVNTDTQYF. This chain joins TRBV7-9 and TRBJ2-3; D might be TRBD1 (6 bases). Germline CDR1 and CDR2: SEHNR and FQNEAQ (reference sequence). The CDR3 is 13 residues long.

The gene calls are TRBV9 and TRBJ1-2, with D possibly being TRBD1 (5 bases). Trimming took 3 bases from V and 6 from J, leaving 21 bases between them. Germline V gene sequence: CDR1 SGDLS, CDR2 YYNGEE. The CDR3 runs 16 residues. DNA for the CDR3: TGTGCCAGCAGCGCGGGACCCCTGTCATTAGAGGATGGCTACACCTTC. It translates to CASSAGPLSLEDGYTF.

This clone has a single count. The chain joins TRBV5-1 to TRBJ1-4; D is unresolved. The CDR3 covers 15 residues. Germline V gene data show CDR1 as SGHRS and CDR2 as YFSETQ. V lost 3 bases, J lost 0 bases, and 9 bases lay in between. CDR3 region: CASSYRPATNEKLFF. The CDR3 DNA follows: TGCGCCAGCAGCTATAGGCCGGCAACTAATGAAAAACTGTTTTTT.

Remarks on this clone: At one boundary the junction diverges from the germline segment, which might be a read error. The rearrangement uses TRBV4-1 and TRBJ1-2, with a possible D match to TRBD1 (6 bases). Germline CDR1 reads MGHRA; CDR2 reads YSYEKL. The CDR3 extends over 14 amino acids. CDR3 sequence: CASSQETGLYGYTF. CDR3 DNA: TGCGCCAGCAGTCAAGAGACAGGCCTCTATGGCTACACCTTC.

This chain links TRBV9 with TRBJ2-3, with a weak D call TRBD2 (6 bases). This CDR3 is built from 18 residues. V lost 0 bases and J lost 1, with 18 bases in between. Germline values: CDR1 SGDLS, CDR2 YYNGEE. The CDR3 is CASSVAGGMRSGTDTQYF. CDR3 in DNA: TGTGCCAGCAGCGTAGCGGGCGGGATGAGGTCTGGCACAGATACGCAGTATTTT.

V gene TRBV28 combines with J gene TRBJ1-3; weak D call: TRBD1 (6 bases). CDR1 is MDHEN and CDR2 is SYDVKM in the germline V gene. V gave up 2 bases and J gave up 0 bases, with 11 bases separating them. CDR3 length equals 16 residues. The CDR3 region is CASSLRDRFSGNTIYF. CDR3 sequence (DNA): TGTGCCAGCAGTTTACGCGACAGGTTCTCTGGAAACACCATATATTTT.

CDR3 coding DNA: TGTGCCAGCAGCTTAGGTGGTGCGGCCGGGGAGCTGTTTTTT. This translates into CASSLGGAAGELFF. This chain connects TRBV7-2 to TRBJ2-2; D not resolved. V dropped 1 base and J dropped 6 bases, with 9 bases sitting between them. Germline CDR1 SGHTA, CDR2 FQGNSA. The length of the CDR3 is 14 residues.

Turning to this clone: The identical CDR3 is also encoded by other nucleotide sequences in the sample. The rearrangement links TRBV18 to TRBJ2-7; D is uncertain. Per germline, CDR1 KGHSH and CDR2 LQKENI. V lost 4 bases and J lost 5, with 6 bases in between. This CDR3 is built from 11 residues. The chain's CDR3 is CASSLKDEQYF. The DNA for the CDR3 is TGTGCCAGCTCACTGAAGGACGAGCAGTACTTC.